This entry features one T cell receptor (beta chain) sequence. Naive CD8 cells, CD45RO-negative and positively selected for CCR7, excluded terminally differentiated effector memory CD45RA+ cells. The method was immunoSEQ multiplex PCR; TCRdb's version includes in-frame clones alone and lacks a portion of them. The table records 2 million or so clones, roughly 95% of them present only once. This entry belongs to a study of shared clonotypes between healthy human individuals. The J segment lost 5 bases and the V segment lost 5 bases, leaving 3 bases of the junction unmatched. The germline V gene encodes CDR1 MNHEY and CDR2 SMNVEV (reference sequence). The CDR3 extends over 14 amino acids.

The origin of this receptor is a man between 18 and 29 years old in good health. Input material: naive CD8+ T cells sorted from blood. The rearrangement links TRBV27 to TRBJ2-1, with TRBD2 identical over 10 bases. CDR3 nucleotide sequence: TGTGCCAGCAGTCAACTAGCGGGAAACAATGAGCAGTTCTTC. It codes for CASSQLAGNNEQFF.